This T cell receptor (beta chain) was documented in a study of regulatory T cells in long-lasting Graves disease (dated by TCRdb to about 2021). For the wider study: Newly diagnosed Graves' disease patients had taken antithyroid drugs for less than 3 months. A total of around 35 samples underwent TCR sequencing, from roughly 13 patients with persistent Graves' disease and approximately 20 patients with newly diagnosed Graves' disease. The study was registered as a clinical trial and conducted in China. Persistent Graves' disease patients were compared with newly diagnosed Graves' disease patients by peripheral blood TCR sequencing and RNA sequencing.

Library preparation was by multiplex PCR. The data were produced on an Illumina HiSeq 4000. CDR3 regions were amplified by Arm-PCR with iRepertoire HTBI primers to construct TCR beta libraries. Before sequencing, the PCR products underwent gel purification. The study's processing was this. Gene usage analysis of CDR3 amino acid clonotypes relied on the roughly 60 TRBV and 13 to 15 TRBJ segments identified across samples. COPE and FqMerger were used to merge the filtered high-quality paired reads into contigs. BLAST was used to align contigs to IMGT TRBV, TRBD and TRBJ reference genes, and CDR3 was defined according to IMGT. Any clonotype with a frequency above 0.1% was classified as a highly expanded clone. Shannon entropy was used to measure repertoire diversity, and the Gini coefficient was used to measure V-J evenness. A clonotype was considered public if more than one individual shared it. TCRdb passed the public sequencing reads through fastp at Q25 and MiXCR, retaining productive beta sequences. Rows are unified per CDR3 protein, each entry keeping the most common DNA and genes. The V and J calls, along with clone size, are taken from TCRdb and not from the paper's own processing. Across this sample there are approximately 440,000 distinct CDR3 sequences, with about 17% seen only once. Of the sample, 12% falls within the top ten clones.

Cut back by 4 bases and 5 bases, the V and J ends lie 15 bases apart. CDR1 and CDR2 are read off the germline V gene as SGHTA and FQGTGA. The CDR3 starts with the cysteine, ends with the phenylalanine, and has 14 residues. The read is trimmed to its CDR3 DNA, 42 bases read in frame from base 1. This clonotype was seen a few times. Its antigen is still unknown. No per-base quality is available; no much larger clone lies one base away. What the time point label conveys for this sample: newly diagnosed GD, antithyroid drugs for less than 3 months. RNA was extracted from PBMCs in TRIzol for both TCR sequencing and RNA sequencing. The diagnosis of Graves' disease followed American Thyroid Association guidelines. The patients came from an endocrinology department in Xi'an, China. From each patient, roughly 9 milliliters of peripheral blood was collected into an EDTA anticoagulant tube. Ficoll Paque Plus density gradient separation was used to isolate PBMCs, and no further T cell sorting was performed. An Agilent 2100 Bioanalyzer and agarose gel were used to check RNA quality, and a NanoDrop 2000 was used to measure RNA concentration.

Study-wide conclusions, independent of this receptor: The authors noted that the small sample size was a limitation that may lower accuracy. Persistent disease showed preferential use of TRBV28, TRBJ1-2 and TRBJ2-5, whereas newly diagnosed disease favored TRBV20-1 and TRBJ2-1. Patients with persistent disease shared more public clonotypes (fewer than 3,000) than newly diagnosed patients did (966). The study examined only peripheral blood because the primary lesion, thyroid tissue, could not be accessed. Lower TCR Shannon entropy and fewer highly expanded clones were observed in persistent Graves' disease patients than in newly diagnosed patients, which suggested clonal expansion. Sequencing and analysis were limited to the TCR beta chain.

These same records also appear under a second study, on T cells in Graves' hyperthyroidism and ophthalmopathy. Taken from the second paper: Stable Graves' hyperthyroidism was defined as no progression to ophthalmopathy during 18 months of follow-up. Hyperthyroidism patients were newly diagnosed, with disease duration under 2 months, and aged 18 to 65 years. The study excluded patients with uncontrolled infections, other autoimmune diseases, pregnancy or lactation. Clinical symptoms, serum thyroxine and TRAb, thyroid ultrasound, and orbital computed tomography formed the basis for the diagnoses. For the first round of RT-PCR on the TCR CDR3, the HTBI primer set was used together with the Qiagen OneStep RT-PCR kit. Blood samples also contained most of the expanded thyroid clonotypes (frequency above 0.001), which suggests that blood repertoires may reflect thyroid immune responses. In cross-validation, a model built on a 13 V-J signature told ophthalmopathy apart from stable hyperthyroidism with under 90% sensitivity and around 84% specificity, and in testing the same model reached 80%/75%. During validation, the model predicted progression to ophthalmopathy a median of approximately six months ahead of onset, with around 65% sensitivity and roughly 75% specificity. To identify distinguishing TCR V-J signatures, a discovery cohort of around 100 patients was used, comprising fewer than 45 with Graves' ophthalmopathy and around 57 with stable Graves' hyperthyroidism. An independent validation cohort of 18 to 20 hyperthyroidism patients and some 15 patients who later progressed to ophthalmopathy tested prospective prediction of ophthalmopathy. The 90 to 100 discovery patients were randomly split 7:3 into training and test sets. The study also compared thyroid tissue and blood T-cell repertoires from several Graves' hyperthyroidism patients. After sampling, hyperthyroidism patients received methimazole starting at 30 mg daily, and ophthalmopathy patients received high-dose intravenous methylprednisolone. The libraries were constructed in a second round of multiplex PCR and then size-selected and purified. The libraries were sequenced on an Illumina HiSeq2000 using paired-end 100 bp reads. SOAPnuke was used to process the raw data, with reads discarded if the reads contained adapters or uncalled bases, had a mean Phred below 15, or lacked an exact constant-primer or identifier match. High-quality paired reads were merged with COPE v1.2.5, and unique nucleotide sequences were defined as clonotypes. MiTCR v1.1 was used to align clonotypes to the IMGT TRBV, TRBD and TRBJ reference segments. The analysis included only V-J combinations with a frequency above 0.0001, which together covered more than 98% of the repertoires. The TCS score was defined as F50 (clonal expansion) divided by E x V (chaos), with BLOSUM62-based TCRdist calculated between CDR3 peptides within each V-J. Welch's t-statistics and random forest reduced some 510 V-J features to fewer than 15, which were used in a naive Bayes classifier (R e1071). No statistical method was used to set the sample size in advance, and investigators knew the group allocation. TCR Vbeta CDR3 sequencing of roughly 140 peripheral blood samples (approximately 44 ophthalmopathy, roughly 74 hyperthyroidism and roughly 17 progressor patients) is reported in the paper.

This sequence was found in a man aged 35 to 55 with Graves disease. Donor details come from another sample of the same person, matched by shared clones. Here the sequenced sample was peripheral blood mononuclear cells (PBMCs), taken at new diagnosis, from a patient treated with antithyroid drugs. In this chain, TRBV7-3 is recombined with TRBJ2-7; the D region possibly corresponds to TRBD1 (6 bases align). The sequenced DNA is TGTGCCAGCAGCTCAAAACAGGGATTCAACGAGCAGTACTTC. This translates into CASSSKQGFNEQYF.